The sequence of this T cell receptor beta chain was determined in a study of spatial heterogeneity in lung cancer. Study-wide results and caveats: Counts that tracked tumor mutation counts were those of expanded intratumoral alpha and beta TCRs.

This clonotype is labeled as medium-sized. Its target is not known. Within a library made for alpha chains, this beta chain is off target, and its count is uninformative. The germline V gene encodes CDR1 SGDLS and CDR2 YYNGEE. CDR3 length: 17 residues. V trimming: 0 bases; J trimming: 6 bases; junction bases outside the gene matches: 10. TCRdb redid the calling of the 5' RACE reads with MiXCR, one entry per CDR3 protein. The sample lists 4,500 to 7,000 distinct CDR3 sequences, 4.5% to 5.5% occurring once. Time point of the sample: sample taken at primary tumor resection. Material: lung tumor tissue, obtained at surgery. The source of this sequence is a male donor with early-stage non-small cell lung cancer. The chain is built from TRBV9 and TRBJ2-3; 10 positions agree with TRBD2. CDR3: CASSVAASGRGVDTQYF. For the CDR3, the DNA is TGTGCCAGCAGCGTAGCAGCCAGCGGGAGGGGGGTGGATACGCAGTATTTT.